Only a few counts were recorded for the clone carrying this T cell receptor beta chain. The antigen is undetermined. The assay was immunoSEQ multiplex PCR, and TCRdb's table has in-frame clones only and misses some. Of 92,000 or so clones in the sample, 85% to 90% were seen once. These data are taken from a study of OX40 agonist ivuxolimab in advanced cancers. Study context: Having had anti-PD-1, anti-PD-L1 or anti-CTLA-4 therapy before was allowed, and roughly 40% had some.

Deletions cut 4 bases from V and 2 bases from J, with 15 bases between. The CDR3 sequence is 15 residues long. CDR1 and CDR2 (germline): SNHLY, FYNNEI. Collection of blood occurred at baseline, at cycle 4 day 1, and at cycle 7 day 1. Points from the study as a whole: In the 0.1 to 3.0 mg/kg range, CD4+ and CD8+ blood T cells had expanded clonally by week 6. CD8+ T cells were the subset that, on average, had more expanded clones than CD4+.

The sequences come from CD4+ or CD8+ T cells sorted from blood, collected in a trial of the OX40 agonist ivuxolimab. V and J are TRBV2 and TRBJ2-7, with D unresolved. The TCR originated in an adult with an advanced solid tumor such as melanoma, head and neck, liver or kidney cancer. CDR3 loop: CASSVDLPRTYEQYF. The CDR3, as DNA: TGTGCCAGCAGTGTTGACCTCCCCAGGACCTACGAGCAGTACTTC.